The TCR beta chain described here comes from a study of OX40 agonist ivuxolimab in advanced cancers. Regarding the complete study: Ivuxolimab, which targeted the costimulatory receptor OX40 (CD134), was an agonistic, fully human IgG2 monoclonal antibody. Intravenous ivuxolimab was administered to patients every 2 weeks at six dose levels: 0.01, 0.1, 0.3, 1.5, 3 and 10 mg/kg. Among the roughly 52 dose-escalation patients, about 19 had hepatocellular carcinoma, approximately 15 melanoma, 9 renal cell carcinoma and 9 head and neck cancer. A male proportion of nearly 85% and a mean age of around 60 years, ranging from roughly 20 to 80, were recorded for the dose-escalation cohort. Prior anti-PD-1, anti-PD-L1 or anti-CTLA-4 therapy was permitted, and approximately 41% of dose-escalation patients had received checkpoint inhibitors. Partial responses occurred in three dose-escalation patients: two with cutaneous melanoma and one with hepatocellular carcinoma. Peripheral TCRbeta sequencing was intended to test whether TCR sequence diversity was altered and clonal T-cell expansion was caused by ivuxolimab. The paper describes the monotherapy dose-escalation part (N of about 47 patients) of the phase I trial of ivuxolimab. Overall study outcomes, separate from this receptor: In the 0.1-3.0 mg/kg groups, partial responders had among the lowest normalized peripheral clonal expansion, particularly in CD8+ T cells. At doses of 0.1 to 3.0 mg/kg, clonal expansion of both CD4+ and CD8+ T cells in blood was seen between baseline and week 6. The antigen specificity of the clonally expanded peripheral T cells was not determined. Low levels of normalized T-cell clonal expansion were also seen in some nonresponding patients. After ivuxolimab, more expanded clones were found on average in CD8+ T cells than in CD4+ T cells.

This clone was found once. Its cognate antigen has yet to be identified. It has no much larger one-base neighbor in the sample; base qualities were not kept. Patients with autoimmune disease history or receiving systemic immunosuppression were excluded from the trial. In every dose cohort, peripheral blood was drawn for TCR sequencing at baseline, cycle 4 day 1, and cycle 7 day 1. The samples were taken from a phase I, first-in-human, multicenter, open-label dose-escalation trial of ivuxolimab. Adults with locally advanced or metastatic melanoma, renal cell, hepatocellular, or head and neck squamous cell carcinoma were enrolled in the trial. CD4+ and CD8+ T cells were sorted separately from peripheral blood before TCR sequencing. To sequence the TCRbeta CDR3 region, genomic DNA was isolated from the sorted cells. TCRbeta CDR3 regions were sequenced using the immunoSEQ Assay. Held by TCRdb, this immuneACCESS table contains in-frame sequences only and omits some clones. Under half of the omission traces to an unresolved V gene where checked; the cause of the rest is unknown. The sample table lists some 70,000 clones, roughly 90% of them with a count of one. Nearly 8.5% of the sample belongs to the ten largest clones.

The clonotype originates from an adult with an advanced solid tumor such as melanoma, head and neck, liver or kidney cancer. This specimen consisted of CD4+ or CD8+ T cells sorted from blood, obtained in a trial of the OX40 agonist ivuxolimab.

The encoded CDR3 is CASARAYEQYF. The DNA is as follows: TGTGCCAGCGCGCGGGCCTACGAGCAGTACTTC. Recombination joined TRBV6-1 with TRBJ2-7; the D gene is perhaps TRBD2, on 5 matching bases. The CDR3 starts with the cysteine, ends with the phenylalanine, and has 11 residues. Only CDR3 DNA is held: 33 bases, read in frame from base 1. The V and J ends are trimmed by 8 bases and 2 bases, leaving 7 bases between them. Per the germline V gene, MNHNS is the CDR1 and SASEGT is the CDR2.